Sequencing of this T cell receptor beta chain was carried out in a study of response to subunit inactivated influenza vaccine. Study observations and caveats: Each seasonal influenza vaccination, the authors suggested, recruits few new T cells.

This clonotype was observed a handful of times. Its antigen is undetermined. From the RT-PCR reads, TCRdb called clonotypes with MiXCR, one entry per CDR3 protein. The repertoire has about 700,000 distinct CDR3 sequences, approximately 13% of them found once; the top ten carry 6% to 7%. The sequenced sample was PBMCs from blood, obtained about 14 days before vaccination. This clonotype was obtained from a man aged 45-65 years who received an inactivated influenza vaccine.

This CDR3 reads CASSYSGGRSQYF. As DNA, the CDR3 is TGTGCCAGCAGTTACTCTGGGGGGAGATCGCAGTATTTT. The chain carries TRBV3-1 and TRBJ2-3; possible D gene TRBD2, 6 bases. The CDR3 has 13 residues. Germline CDR1 is LGHDT and CDR2 is YNNKEL (reference sequence). V lost 6 bases, J lost 10 bases, and 17 bases lay in between.